The T cell receptor beta chain described here comes from a study of radiotherapy plus CTLA-4 blockade in lung cancer. Study background: For 15% to 20% of patients, objective responses occurred, and approximately 31% had disease control. Study outcomes and limitations: Early shifts in blood T cell clones, with interferon-beta, reportedly predicted response best. Among blood TCR repertoires after radiotherapy plus ipilimumab, tumor-derived clones expanded.

With 4 bases removed from V and 5 bases from J, the gap between germline ends came to 18 bases. The CDR3 runs 15 residues. Germline loops: CDR1 SGHRS, CDR2 YFSETQ. Note on this clone: Its specificity is unknown.

Using immunoSEQ multiplex PCR, the repertoire was profiled, and TCRdb retains in-frame clones only, with some absent. The table records 45,000 or so clones, roughly 90% of them present only once. Patients had chemo-refractory metastatic non-small-cell lung cancer and received focal radiation plus CTLA-4 blockade that used ipilimumab. This receptor was identified in a human donor with non-small cell lung cancer whose response to radiotherapy plus ipilimumab could not be evaluated. Source: peripheral blood, taken from a patient treated with radiotherapy plus ipilimumab. This sequence joins TRBV5-1 and TRBJ2-5; a possible D gene is TRBD1 (6 bases). CDR3 sequence: CASSLQGSAGETQYF. CDR3 bases: TGCGCCAGCAGCCTCCAGGGGAGCGCTGGGGAGACCCAGTACTTC. The full variable domain, rest sourced from reference TRBV5-1 and TRBJ2-5, is KAGVTQTPRYLIKTRGQQVTLSCSPISGHRSVSWYQQTPGQGLQFLFEYFSETQRNKGNFPGRFSGRQFSNSRSEMNVSTLELGDSALYLCASSLQGSAGETQYFGPGTRLLVL.